This T cell receptor beta chain came from a study of blood T cells in healthy people across ages. Study conclusions and caveats: Nothing was known about donor CMV status, and this possibly confounded expanded clonotype changes.

The germline gives CDR1 SGHAT, CDR2 FQNNGV. V dropped 5 bases and J dropped 5 bases, with 16 bases sitting between them. The CDR3 sequence is 15 residues long. The use of a sample-barcoded 5' primer and a J-beta primer mix characterized a second PCR of roughly 6 to 11 cycles. MiXCR, run by TCRdb on the 5' RACE reads, gives a single entry per CDR3 protein. In the table there are 700,000 to 850,000 distinct CDR3 sequences, less than 70% of which are singletons. Peripheral blood from each donor was collected in a volume of 9.5 to 10 milliliters. This clonotype has only a few counts. Its specificity is not known.

The sequenced sample was blood. The gene calls are TRBV11-2 and TRBJ2-1, with D perhaps TRBD1 (6 bases). The clonotype originates from an elderly man in good health. In DNA, the CDR3 is TGTGCCAGCAGCCCCAACAGGGACCTCCACAATGAGCAGTTCTTC. Residues: CASSPNRDLHNEQFF.